These 26 T cell receptor beta chains were all obtained from the same sample, sequenced in a study of somatic mutations in cytotoxic T cells in rheumatoid arthritis. Measured with immunoSEQ multiplex PCR; TCRdb has only the in-frame clones, and not every one. The table has roughly 10,000 clones, approximately 90% seen once. Sequencing was performed on CD4+ T cells sorted from blood. The receptor source for this set is a woman between 18 and 30 years old with rheumatoid arthritis.

This chain uses TRBV15 with TRBJ2-5; 10 positions agree with TRBD2. With 8 bases clipped from V and 2 bases from J, the junction kept 8 bases outside the gene matches. Germline loops: CDR1 LNHNV, CDR2 YYDKDF (reference sequence). This CDR3 comprises 15 residues. This CDR3 reads CATRPGLALQETQYF. The CDR3 DNA is TGTGCCACCCGCCCGGGACTAGCGCTTCAAGAGACCCAGTACTTC.

The chain uses TRBV6-6 and TRBJ1-2, with TRBD1 matching 9 bases. V lost 6 bases and J lost 4; bases outside the gene matches: 6. This CDR3 has 14 residues. Germline V lookup: CDR1 MNHNY, CDR2 SVGAGI (reference sequence). The CDR3 sequence: CASSLPGQGYGYTF. The CDR3 DNA is TGTGCCAGCAGCCTACCGGGACAGGGCTATGGCTACACCTTC.

This sequence joins TRBV9 and TRBJ1-1; D gene unclear. There are 13 residues in the CDR3. V lost 2 bases, J lost 0 bases, and 5 bases lay in between. Looked up from germline, CDR1 is SGDLS and CDR2 is YYNGEE. The CDR3 region is CASSVSVNTEAFF. In DNA, the CDR3 is TGTGCCAGCAGCGTTTCAGTGAACACTGAAGCTTTCTTT.

V usage is TRBV15 and J usage is TRBJ1-1; no reliable D call. The CDR3 contains 14 residues. Per germline, CDR1 LNHNV and CDR2 YYDKDF (reference sequence). The V gene lost 0 bases and the J gene lost 6 bases, with 11 bases spanning the gap. The chain's CDR3 is CATSRDPQVPEAFF. The CDR3 DNA is TGTGCCACCAGCAGAGATCCCCAGGTGCCTGAAGCTTTCTTT.

V gene TRBV7-2 combines with J gene TRBJ2-7, with D possibly being TRBD2 (6 bases). The CDR3 consists of 15 residues. Looked up from germline, CDR1 is SGHTA and CDR2 is FQGNSA. Trimming removed 0 bases at V and 7 bases at J, with 16 bases between. The CDR3: CASSLARDWGQEQYF. CDR3 nucleotides: TGTGCCAGCAGCTTAGCTAGGGACTGGGGCCAAGAGCAGTACTTC.

This chain joins TRBV19 and TRBJ2-7; D is possibly TRBD1 (6 bases). The germline V and J ends were trimmed by 6 bases and 1 base, with 10 bases remaining between them. The germline V gene has CDR1 LNHDA and CDR2 SQIVND (reference sequence). The CDR3 has 13 residues. CDR3 bases: TGTGCCAGTAGGTACAGGGCTTCCTACGAGCAGTACTTC. Its translation: CASRYRASYEQYF.

In its sample, this clone was seen a few times. The V call is TRBV28, the J call TRBJ1-2, with TRBD1 matching over 8 bases. Germline-derived CDR1 and CDR2 are MDHEN and SYDVKM. The CDR3 extends over 14 amino acids. The V gene end was trimmed by 6 bases and the J gene end by 5 bases; junction bases not matched to a gene: 8. This CDR3 is CASSPGTGRYGYTF. The CDR3 bases are TGTGCCAGCAGCCCCGGGACAGGTCGATATGGCTACACCTTC.

The chain carries TRBV6-6 and TRBJ2-5, with D possibly TRBD1 on 5 matching bases. Germline V lookup: CDR1 MNHNY, CDR2 SVGAGI (reference sequence). The CDR3 has 14 residues. Trimming left V 1 base short and J 6 bases short, with 12 bases between. The DNA of the CDR3 is TGTGCCAGCAGTTACTGGGGCCAGGGCCAGACCCAGTACTTC. This sequence encodes CASSYWGQGQTQYF.

This clone was seen a single time. V usage is TRBV30 and J usage is TRBJ1-2, with TRBD1 as a possible D gene (6 bases). With 3 bases removed from V and 2 bases from J, the gap between germline ends came to 10 bases. The CDR3 is 13 residues long. CDR1 and CDR2 (germline): GTSNPN, SVGIG (reference sequence). The DNA for the CDR3 is TGTGCCTGGAGCACAGGGACCAACTATGGCTACACCTTC. Translating gives CAWSTGTNYGYTF.

The CDR3 DNA reads TGTGCCAGCAGCAAAGTTTTGGGACAGGGGAAAAGGGGCAATCAGCCCCAGCATTTT. Its translation: CASSKVLGQGKRGNQPQHF. V usage is TRBV21-1 and J usage is TRBJ1-5; the table assigns TRBD1, which was not confirmed against the DNA. TRBV21-1 is deemed a pseudogene. The CDR3 runs 19 residues.

This chain links TRBV7-2 with TRBJ1-2; the D gene is possibly TRBD1 (6 bases). V was shortened by 5 bases and J by 1 base, with 17 bases between the two germline ends. Germline V CDR1 and CDR2: SGHTA, FQGNSA. The CDR3 length is 16 residues. The CDR3 reads CASSQRPGQHNYGYTF. The CDR3 DNA sequence: TGTGCCAGCAGCCAGAGGCCAGGACAGCATAACTATGGCTACACCTTC. Full variable domain (rest looked up from reference TRBV7-2 and TRBJ1-2): GAGVSQSPSNKVTEKGKDVELRCDPISGHTALYWYRQSLGQGLEFLIYFQGNSAPDKSGLPSDRFSAERTGGSVSTLTIQRTQQEDSAVYLCASSQRPGQHNYGYTFGSGTRLTVV.

V is TRBV18 and J is TRBJ1-4; D is ambiguous. Germline assignment: CDR1 KGHSH and CDR2 LQKENI. This CDR3 is built from 16 residues. Trimming removed 2 bases from V and 6 bases from J, with 16 bases in between. CDR3 amino acids: CASSPSTGTRDEKLFF. The CDR3 coding sequence is TGTGCCAGCTCACCAAGCACCGGAACGCGGGATGAAAAACTGTTTTTT.

The chain links TRBV6-1 to TRBJ2-7; no definite D call. V was trimmed by 7 bases and J by 3 bases, leaving 4 bases between them. The CDR3 has 10 amino acids. The germline V gene encodes CDR1 MNHNS and CDR2 SASEGT. CDR3: CASNHYEQYF. In DNA form, the CDR3 reads TGTGCCAGCAATCACTACGAGCAGTACTTC.

This chain links TRBV19 with TRBJ1-2, with D possibly matching TRBD1 (5 bases). Germline CDR1 reads LNHDA; CDR2 reads SQIVND (reference sequence). V lost 10 bases and J 2 bases, leaving 20 bases between the germline ends. The CDR3 is made up of 15 amino acids. CDR3 protein: CATNHPGLINYGYTF. CDR3 DNA: TGTGCCACCAACCATCCGGGACTCATCAACTATGGCTACACCTTC.

With regard to this clone: The germline gene is not matched at one end of the junction; a read error may be the cause. J is TRBJ2-1 and V is TRBV7-7, with 10 positions matching TRBD2. The CDR3 extends over 16 amino acids. Germline V gives CDR1 SSHAT, CDR2 FNYEAQ (reference sequence). CDR3 in DNA: TGTGCTAGCAGGACGGATTCTAGCGGGGGCTACAATGAGCAGTTCTTC. This gives the protein CASRTDSSGGYNEQFF. Variable domain in full (rest from reference TRBV7-7 and TRBJ2-1): GAGVSQSPRYKVTKRGQDVTLRCDPISSHATLYWYQQALGQGPEFLTYFNYEAQPDKSGLPSDRFSAERPEGSISTLTIQRTEQRDSAMYRCASRTDSSGGYNEQFFGPGTRLTVL.

The chain recombines TRBV27 with TRBJ1-6, with D perhaps TRBD1 (5 bases). From germline, CDR1 is MNHEY and CDR2 SMNVEV (reference sequence). CDR3 length equals 14 residues. V was clipped by 3 bases and J by 7 bases, with 10 bases between them. The CDR3 region has the DNA TGTGCCAGCAGTTTTGGCAGGGAAAATTCACCCCTCCACTTT. Protein sequence: CASSFGRENSPLHF.

The J gene is TRBJ2-1, the V gene TRBV6-1; 9 bases line up with TRBD2. V was clipped by 1 base and J by 2 bases; unmatched bases: 0. CDR1 and CDR2 from the germline V gene are MNHNS and SASEGT. This CDR3 has 15 amino acids. CDR3 protein: CASSEGLAAYNEQFF. CDR3 sequence (DNA): TGTGCCAGCAGTGAAGGACTAGCGGCCTACAATGAGCAGTTCTTC.

V usage is TRBV5-6 and J usage is TRBJ1-5; perhaps TRBD1 as D (6 bases). The ends were cut back, 4 bases at V and 6 bases at J, with 17 bases in the middle. CDR1 is SGHDT and CDR2 is YYEEEE in the germline V gene. This CDR3 has 15 residues. This CDR3 reads CASSTYRVPSQPQHF. Written as DNA, the CDR3 is TGTGCCAGCAGCACGTACAGGGTCCCGAGTCAGCCCCAGCATTTT.

The J gene is TRBJ1-4, the V gene TRBV7-9, with TRBD1 matching 8 bases. The CDR3 totals 16 residues. Germline CDR1 and CDR2: SEHNR and FQNEAQ (reference sequence). V dropped 5 bases and J dropped 7; count of bases not matched to a gene: 12. CDR3 sequence (DNA): TGTGCCAGCAGCGACTTCGACAGGGGATCGGGTGAAAAACTGTTTTTT. Residues: CASSDFDRGSGEKLFF. The full variable domain, in which reference TRBV7-9 and TRBJ1-4 provide the parts outside the CDR3, is DTGVSQNPRHKITKRGQNVTFRCDPISEHNRLYWYRQTLGQGPEFLTYFQNEAQLEKSRLLSDRFSAERPKGSFSTLEIQRTEQGDSAMYLCASSDFDRGSGEKLFFGSGTQLSVL.

The rearrangement links TRBV6-5 to TRBJ1-5; 8 bases agree with TRBD1. CDR3 length: 13 amino acids. J was trimmed by 8 bases and V by 5 bases; bases with no gene match: 5. The germline V gene encodes CDR1 MNHEY and CDR2 SVGAGI. As DNA, the CDR3 is TGTGCCAGCAGTAAGAACAGGGGGGAGCCCCAGCATTTT. Its translation is CASSKNRGEPQHF.

The chain uses TRBV30 and TRBJ1-2, with D perhaps matching TRBD1 (5 bases). The germline V and J ends were trimmed by 0 bases and 8 bases, with 13 bases remaining between them. CDR1 GTSNPN and CDR2 SVGIG come from the germline V gene (reference sequence). This CDR3 region has 13 residues. CDR3 in amino acids: CAWSVPPGGGYTF. The DNA for the CDR3 is TGTGCCTGGAGTGTACCCCCGGGGGGAGGCTACACCTTC.

The rearrangement uses TRBV18 and TRBJ2-5; 9 bases match TRBD2. The CDR3 runs 15 residues. V trimming: 8 bases; J trimming: 1 base; junction bases outside the gene matches: 8. CDR1 KGHSH and CDR2 LQKENI come from the germline V gene. The CDR3 DNA is TGTGCCAGCGCCCGGAGCGGGGGGACCCAAGAGACCCAGTACTTC. Amino acid sequence: CASARSGGTQETQYF.

The V gene is TRBV7-2, the J gene TRBJ2-3; tentative D call: TRBD2 (5 bases). Germline V gene data show CDR1 as SGHTA and CDR2 as FQGNSA. The CDR3 length is 16 residues. V was trimmed by 5 bases and J by 2 bases, leaving 17 bases between them. The CDR3 protein is CASSPQRRQNTDTQYF. The CDR3 bases are TGTGCCAGCAGCCCTCAGCGGCGCCAAAACACAGATACGCAGTATTTT.

J is TRBJ2-2 and V is TRBV28; TRBD2 is a possible D gene (6 bases). Trimming shortened V by 0 bases and J by 5 bases, and 13 bases separated the two germline ends. The CDR3 has 16 residues. The germline CDR1 and CDR2 sequences are MDHEN and SYDVKM. This chain's CDR3 is CASSLWVGEVTGELFF. As DNA, the CDR3 is TGTGCCAGCAGTTTATGGGTAGGGGAGGTTACCGGGGAGCTGTTTTTT.

This sequence joins TRBV30 and TRBJ1-1; tentatively, D is TRBD1 (5 bases). The V and J ends lost 1 base and 1 base respectively, with 10 bases between them. This CDR3 has 14 amino acids. In germline, CDR1 is GTSNPN, CDR2 SVGIG (reference sequence). This chain's CDR3 is CAWSAPTENTEAFF. In DNA form, the CDR3 reads TGTGCCTGGAGTGCTCCGACAGAGAACACTGAAGCTTTCTTT.

The rearrangement joins TRBV7-2 to TRBJ2-7; no clear D. The CDR3 contains 11 residues. Per germline, CDR1 SGHTA and CDR2 FQGNSA. Trimming stripped 1 base from V and 5 bases from J, with 3 bases between. The CDR3 sequence: CASSLVNEQYF. The CDR3, as DNA: TGTGCCAGCAGCTTAGTCAACGAGCAGTACTTC.